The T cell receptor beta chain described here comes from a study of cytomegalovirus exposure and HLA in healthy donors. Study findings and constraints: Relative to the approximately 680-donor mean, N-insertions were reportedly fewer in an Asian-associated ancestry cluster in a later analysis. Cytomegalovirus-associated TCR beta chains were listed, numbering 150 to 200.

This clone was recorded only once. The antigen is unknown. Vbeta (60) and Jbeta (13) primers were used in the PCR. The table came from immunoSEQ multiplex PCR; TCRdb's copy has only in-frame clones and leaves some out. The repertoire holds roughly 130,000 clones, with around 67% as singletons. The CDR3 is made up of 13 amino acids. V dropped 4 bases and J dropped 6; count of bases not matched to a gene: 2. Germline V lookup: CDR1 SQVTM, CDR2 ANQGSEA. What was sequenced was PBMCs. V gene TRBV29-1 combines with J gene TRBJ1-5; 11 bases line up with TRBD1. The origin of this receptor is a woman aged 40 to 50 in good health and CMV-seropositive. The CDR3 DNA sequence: TGCAGCGTTGGGACAGGGGGCACTCAGCCCCAGCATTTT. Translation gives CSVGTGGTQPQHF.